The 9 T cell receptor beta chains reported below all come from one sample, sequenced in a study of blood T cell repertoires in COVID-19. Sequencing was performed with immunoSEQ multiplex PCR; in TCRdb, only in-frame clones are kept and a portion is missing. The sample has about 200,000 clones, around 89% seen once. Material for sequencing was peripheral blood. The receptors shown here come from a human donor in a cohort sampled during active COVID-19.

This clone was counted a single time. This chain uses TRBV25-1 with TRBJ1-1, with a possible D match to TRBD1 (5 bases). This CDR3 spans 14 amino acids. Trimming stripped 7 bases from V and 3 bases from J, with 15 bases between. Germline V lookup: CDR1 MGHDK, CDR2 SYGVNS. The CDR3 bases are TGTGCCAGCATAGGGGCGTTGTGGGACACTGAAGCTTTCTTT. Translation: CASIGALWDTEAFF.

The rearrangement uses TRBV18 and TRBJ2-2, with D unresolved. V lost 5 bases, J lost 6 bases, and 4 bases lay in between. Germline V gives CDR1 KGHSH, CDR2 LQKENI. CDR3 length: 11 amino acids. As DNA, the CDR3 is TGTGCCAGCTCAGTAGCCGGGGAGCTGTTTTTT. This gives the protein CASSVAGELFF.

V gene TRBV28 combines with J gene TRBJ1-6; TRBD1 is a possible D gene (5 bases). CDR3 size: 15 residues. The V and J ends lost 6 bases and 5 bases respectively, with 14 bases between them. Germline lookup yields CDR1 MDHEN and CDR2 SYDVKM. The CDR3: CASSWGVGDNSPLHF. The DNA for the CDR3 is TGTGCCAGCAGCTGGGGGGTCGGGGATAATTCACCCCTCCACTTT.

The V gene is TRBV20-1, the J gene TRBJ2-1; D gene unclear. The germline V gene has CDR1 DFQATT and CDR2 SNEGSKA (reference sequence). Trimming stripped 3 bases from V and 0 bases from J, with 9 bases between. There are 14 residues in the CDR3. For the CDR3, the DNA is TGCAGTGCTAGTTTCGTGAGCTCCTACAATGAGCAGTTCTTC. This translates into CSASFVSSYNEQFF.

The DNA for the CDR3 is TGCGCCAGCAGCTTGGCGGCAGGCAATTTTAACTATGGCTACACCTTC. It codes for CASSLAAGNFNYGYTF. The rearrangement uses TRBV5-1 and TRBJ1-2; D gene uncertain. V lost 0 bases to trimming and J lost 1 base, with 13 bases between them. The CDR3 has 16 amino acids. Germline CDR1 is SGHRS and CDR2 is YFSETQ.

This chain joins TRBV9 and TRBJ1-3; 11 positions agree with TRBD1. V was pared by 4 bases and J by 4 bases, with 7 bases of the junction left unmatched. The germline CDR1 and CDR2 sequences are SGDLS and YYNGEE. The CDR3 runs to 16 residues. The CDR3 region is CASSPRDRGTGNTIYF. CDR3 coding DNA: TGTGCCAGCAGCCCCCGGGACAGGGGGACAGGAAACACCATATATTTT.

This clone came up once. The V and J genes are TRBV3-1 (or the pseudogene TRBV3-2) and TRBJ2-3; D is uncertain. Germline V gene data show CDR1 as LGHDT and CDR2 as YNNKEL (reference sequence). This CDR3 comprises 15 residues. Trimming took 4 bases from V and 4 from J, leaving 15 bases between them. The CDR3 bases are TGTGCCAGCAGCCCGACTCCCGCCGAGGCAGATACGCAGTATTTT. It specifies CASSPTPAEADTQYF.

The CDR3 spells CASGPSTDTQYF. In DNA, the CDR3 is TGTGCTAGTGGTCCTAGCACAGATACGCAGTATTTT. This sequence joins TRBV12-5 and TRBJ2-3; no clear D. The V end lost 5 bases, the J end lost 0 bases, and 3 bases lay between the germline ends. Looked up from germline, CDR1 is LGHNT and CDR2 is FRNRAP. The CDR3 has 12 residues.

The V gene is TRBV12-5, the J gene TRBJ2-7; 7 bases fit TRBD1. V shed 0 bases and J 7 bases; nucleotides not matched to a gene: 9. The CDR3 length is 15 residues. Germline V lookup: CDR1 LGHNT, CDR2 FRNRAP. The CDR3 protein is CASGLVPRQGREQYF. The CDR3 DNA follows: TGTGCTAGTGGTTTGGTCCCCCGACAGGGTCGGGAGCAGTACTTC.